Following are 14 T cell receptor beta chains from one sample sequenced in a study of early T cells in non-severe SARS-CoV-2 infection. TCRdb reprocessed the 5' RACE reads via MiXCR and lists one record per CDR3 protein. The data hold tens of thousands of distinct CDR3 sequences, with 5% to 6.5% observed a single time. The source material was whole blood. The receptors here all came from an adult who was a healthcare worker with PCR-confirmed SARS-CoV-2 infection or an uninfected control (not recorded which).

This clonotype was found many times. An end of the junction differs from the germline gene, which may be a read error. In nucleotides, the CDR3 is TGTGCCAGCAGCTGGCCCTTGTATGAACAGTTCTTC. Its translation is CASSWPLYEQFF. V and J are TRBV5-8 and TRBJ2-1; D remains ambiguous. The germline V gene encodes CDR1 SGHTS and CDR2 YDEGEE. The CDR3 runs to 12 residues.

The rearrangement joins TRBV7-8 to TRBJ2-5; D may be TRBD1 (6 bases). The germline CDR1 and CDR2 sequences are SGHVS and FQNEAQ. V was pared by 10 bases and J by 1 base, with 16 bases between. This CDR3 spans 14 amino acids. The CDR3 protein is CATSTGPRQETQYF. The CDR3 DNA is TGTGCCACCTCGACAGGTCCCCGCCAAGAGACCCAGTACTTC.

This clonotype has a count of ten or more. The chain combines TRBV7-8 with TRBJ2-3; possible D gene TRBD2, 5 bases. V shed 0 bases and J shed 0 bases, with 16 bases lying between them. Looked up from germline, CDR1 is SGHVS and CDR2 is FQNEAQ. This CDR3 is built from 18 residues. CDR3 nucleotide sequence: TGTGCCAGCAGCTTAGCGGTCTTAGGGAGAACTAGCACAGATACGCAGTATTTT. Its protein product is CASSLAVLGRTSTDTQYF.

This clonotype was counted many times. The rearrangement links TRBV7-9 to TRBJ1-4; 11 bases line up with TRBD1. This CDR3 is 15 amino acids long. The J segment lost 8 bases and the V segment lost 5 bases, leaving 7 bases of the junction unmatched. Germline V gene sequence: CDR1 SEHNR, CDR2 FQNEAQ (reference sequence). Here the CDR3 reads CASSPGTGGFEKLFF. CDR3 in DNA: TGTGCCAGCAGCCCCGGGACAGGGGGATTCGAAAAACTGTTTTTT.

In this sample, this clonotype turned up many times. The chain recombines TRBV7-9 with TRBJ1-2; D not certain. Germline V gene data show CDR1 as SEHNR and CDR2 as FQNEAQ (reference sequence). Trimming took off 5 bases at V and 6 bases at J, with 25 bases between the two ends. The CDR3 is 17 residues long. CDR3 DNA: TGTGCCAGCAGCAGATGGGTCCTAAGGCCTAGCGACGATGGCTACACCTTC. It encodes CASSRWVLRPSDDGYTF.

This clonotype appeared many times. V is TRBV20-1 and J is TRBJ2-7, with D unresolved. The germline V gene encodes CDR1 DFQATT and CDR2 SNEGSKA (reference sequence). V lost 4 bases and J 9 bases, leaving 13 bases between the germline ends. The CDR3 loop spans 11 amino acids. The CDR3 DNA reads TGCAGTGCTACGATTGATCAGGCGCAGTACTTC. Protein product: CSATIDQAQYF.

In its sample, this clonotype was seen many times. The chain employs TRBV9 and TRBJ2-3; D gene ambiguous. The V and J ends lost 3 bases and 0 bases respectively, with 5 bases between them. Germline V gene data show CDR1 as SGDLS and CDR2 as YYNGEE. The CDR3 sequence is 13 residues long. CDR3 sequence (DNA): TGTGCCAGCAGCGGTCTTAGCACAGATACGCAGTATTTT. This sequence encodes CASSGLSTDTQYF.

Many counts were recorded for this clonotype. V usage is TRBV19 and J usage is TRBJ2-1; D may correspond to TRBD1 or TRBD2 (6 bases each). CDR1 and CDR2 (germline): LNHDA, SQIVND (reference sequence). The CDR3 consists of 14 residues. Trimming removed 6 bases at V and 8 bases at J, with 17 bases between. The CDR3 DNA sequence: TGTGCCAGTAGAGTGAGAGGGGGGACGGATGAGCAGTTCTTC. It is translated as CASRVRGGTDEQFF.

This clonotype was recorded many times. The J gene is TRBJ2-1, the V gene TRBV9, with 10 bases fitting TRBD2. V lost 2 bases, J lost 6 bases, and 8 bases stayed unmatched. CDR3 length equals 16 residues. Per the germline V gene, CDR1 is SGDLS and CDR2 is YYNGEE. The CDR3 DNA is TGTGCCAGCAGCGTCGGCCTAGCGGGGGTACGCAATGAGCAGTTCTTC. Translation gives CASSVGLAGVRNEQFF.

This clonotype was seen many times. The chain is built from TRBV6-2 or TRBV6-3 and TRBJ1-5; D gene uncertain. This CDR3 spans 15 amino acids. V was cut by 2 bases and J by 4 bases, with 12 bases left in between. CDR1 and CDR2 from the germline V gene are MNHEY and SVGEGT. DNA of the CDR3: TGTGCCAGCAGTTACACCGGACGGAAGAATCAGCCCCAGCATTTT. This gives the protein CASSYTGRKNQPQHF.

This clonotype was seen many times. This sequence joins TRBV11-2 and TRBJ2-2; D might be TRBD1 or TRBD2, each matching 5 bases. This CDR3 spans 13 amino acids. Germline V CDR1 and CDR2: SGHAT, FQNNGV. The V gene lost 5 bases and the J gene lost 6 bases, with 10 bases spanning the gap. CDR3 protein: CASSPLGAGELFF. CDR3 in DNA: TGTGCCAGCAGCCCACTGGGGGCCGGGGAGCTGTTTTTT.

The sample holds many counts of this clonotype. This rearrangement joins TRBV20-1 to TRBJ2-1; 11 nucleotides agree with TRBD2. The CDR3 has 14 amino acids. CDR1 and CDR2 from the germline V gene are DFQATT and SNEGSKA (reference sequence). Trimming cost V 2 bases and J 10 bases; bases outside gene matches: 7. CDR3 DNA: TGCAGTGCTAGACGGTCTAGCGGGAGGTTGGAGCAGTTCTTC. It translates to CSARRSSGRLEQFF.

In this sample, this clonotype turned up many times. CDR3 sequence: CASSLVRGGGSQPQHF. As DNA, the CDR3 is TGTGCCAGCAGTTTAGTTCGTGGAGGGGGGAGTCAGCCCCAGCATTTT. This rearrangement joins TRBV12-3 or TRBV12-4 to TRBJ1-5; D is possibly TRBD1 (6 bases). Trimming removed 1 base at V and 6 bases at J, with 16 bases between. CDR3 length equals 16 residues.

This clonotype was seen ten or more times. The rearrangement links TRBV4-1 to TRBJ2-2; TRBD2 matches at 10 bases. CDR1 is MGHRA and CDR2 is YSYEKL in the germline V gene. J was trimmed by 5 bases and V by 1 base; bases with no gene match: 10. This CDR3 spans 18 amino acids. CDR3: CASSQVLAGVSGTGELFF. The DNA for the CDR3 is TGCGCCAGCAGCCAAGTCCTAGCGGGAGTCTCGGGGACCGGGGAGCTGTTTTTT.